Listed below are T cell receptor beta chains from one sample, sequenced in a study of blood T cell repertoires in COVID-19. This table comes from immunoSEQ multiplex PCR, and its TCRdb copy is limited to in-frame clones, with some not included. This table has about 19,000 clones, approximately 83% appearing once. The specimen sequenced was peripheral blood. The receptors come from a human donor in a cohort sampled during active COVID-19. Both conserved end residues are part of each CDR3. D genes are given only for firm matches. Clone size is given for some rows only: seen once, a few or many times, or a class if the clone is expanded.

TRBV7-2,TRBJ1-1,.,.,CASSLTDRNTEAFF,TGTGCCAGCAGCTTAACGGACAGGAACACTGAAGCTTTCTTT
TRBV10-1,TRBJ2-1,.,.,CAGLRDPDYNEQFF,TGCGCCGGTCTCCGGGATCCAGATTACAATGAGCAGTTCTTC
TRBV7-9,TRBJ2-5,.,.,CASSLSGQETQYF,TGTGCCAGCAGCTTATCAGGGCAAGAGACCCAGTACTTC
TRBV9,TRBJ1-1,.,TRBD1,CASSVQGAYTEAFF,TGTGCCAGCAGCGTTCAGGGGGCCTACACTGAAGCTTTCTTT
TRBV30,TRBJ2-3,.,TRBD2,CAWSEKRAGASSDTQYF,TGTGCCTGGAGTGAAAAGAGAGCGGGAGCGTCATCGGATACGCAGTATTTT
TRBV5-1,TRBJ2-3,.,.,CASSLGGQSTDTQYF,TGCGCCAGCAGCTTGGGGGGGCAGAGCACAGATACGCAGTATTTT
TRBV11-3,TRBJ2-7,.,TRBD2,CASSFSGGPSGEQYF,TGTGCCAGCAGCTTTTCGGGGGGACCTTCGGGAGAGCAGTACTTC
TRBV18,TRBJ2-1,.,TRBD2,CASSLKPGLAWSRARNEQFF,TGTGCCAGCTCACTAAAACCGGGACTAGCGTGGAGCAGGGCTCGGAATGAGCAGTTCTTC
TRBV7-9,TRBJ2-3,.,TRBD2,CASRGLAGVADTQYF,TGTGCCAGCAGGGGACTAGCGGGTGTGGCGGATACGCAGTATTTT
TRBV4-1,TRBJ2-3,.,TRBD1,CASSGHGQGFNTQYF,TGCGCCAGCAGCGGTCACGGACAGGGTTTTAATACGCAGTATTTT
TRBV7-9,TRBJ2-3,.,.,CASSLALGAAGDTQYF,TGTGCCAGCAGCTTAGCGCTAGGGGCCGCCGGAGATACGCAGTATTTT
TRBV19,TRBJ2-3,.,TRBD1,CASSFEHGTGYPDTQYF,TGTGCCAGTAGTTTCGAGCACGGGACAGGGTACCCAGATACGCAGTATTTT
TRBV7-7,TRBJ1-5,.,TRBD1,CASSLPGQGENGNQPQHF,TGTGCTAGCAGCCTGCCGGGACAGGGGGAGAACGGCAATCAGCCCCAGCATTTT
TRBV6-2/TRBV6-3,TRBJ1-5,.,TRBD1,CASSYSIRTGGSNQPQHF,TGTGCCAGCAGTTACTCGATTCGGACAGGGGGGAGCAATCAGCCCCAGCATTTT
TRBV7-9,TRBJ2-1,.,TRBD2,CASSLVLLAGSMNEQFF,TGTGCCAGCAGCTTAGTGTTACTAGCGGGGAGTATGAATGAGCAGTTCTTC
TRBV24-1,TRBJ1-1,.,TRBD1,CATSDVNRGEAFF,TGTGCCACCAGTGATGTGAACAGGGGTGAAGCTTTCTTT
TRBV14,TRBJ2-5,.,.,CASSQGGVQFQETQYF,TGTGCCAGCAGCCAAGGGGGGGTACAGTTCCAAGAGACCCAGTACTTC
TRBV7-3,TRBJ2-3,.,.,CASSLGGSLDTQYF,TGTGCCAGCAGCTTAGGTGGTAGCCTCGATACGCAGTATTTT
TRBV6-2/TRBV6-3,TRBJ1-5,medium-sized,.,CASSATDGGSQPQHF,TGTGCCAGCAGCGCAACAGACGGAGGGTCTCAGCCCCAGCATTTT
TRBV6-5,TRBJ2-1,.,TRBD2,CASSRTSGGYNEQFF,TGTGCCAGCAGTAGGACTAGCGGGGGGTACAATGAGCAGTTCTTC
TRBV25-1,TRBJ1-5,.,.,CASSASGGAYQPQHF,TGTGCCAGCAGTGCTTCGGGGGGGGCCTATCAGCCCCAGCATTTT
TRBV4-3,TRBJ2-1,.,TRBD1,CASSQATGGYNEQFF,TGCGCCAGCAGCCAAGCAACAGGGGGCTACAATGAGCAGTTCTTC
TRBV4-3,TRBJ2-5,.,TRBD1,CASSYGQGWGETQYF,TGCGCCAGCAGCTACGGACAGGGATGGGGGGAGACCCAGTACTTC
TRBV2,TRBJ1-4,.,.,CASTRGGNEKLFF,TGTGCCAGCACCCGAGGAGGTAATGAAAAACTGTTTTTT
TRBV6-5,TRBJ2-1,.,.,CASSYSGVSYNEQFF,TGTGCCAGCAGTTACTCGGGAGTCTCCTACAATGAGCAGTTCTTC
TRBV6-5,TRBJ1-2,.,.,CASTPRGGLTNGYTF,TGTGCCAGCACCCCCCGAGGGGGTCTGACTAATGGCTACACCTTC
TRBV28,TRBJ2-7,.,.,CASRFAGDSRFQYF,TGTGCCAGCAGATTCGCTGGGGACTCACGATTTCAGTACTTC
TRBV6-5,TRBJ2-2,.,.,CAIGGTGAMSGELFF,TGTGCCATCGGGGGAACAGGGGCTATGTCCGGGGAGCTGTTTTTT
TRBV5-1,TRBJ2-2,.,TRBD2,CASSPSAAGGSTGELFF,TGCGCCAGCAGTCCCTCCGCCGCGGGAGGGAGCACCGGGGAGCTGTTTTTT
TRBV19,TRBJ2-1,.,.,CASTQDYDNEQFF,TGTGCCAGTACCCAGGACTATGACAATGAGCAGTTCTTC
TRBV15,TRBJ1-2,.,TRBD1,CATSRDGQGARVYGYTF,TGTGCCACCAGCAGAGATGGGCAGGGGGCGCGGGTCTATGGCTACACCTTC
TRBV7-2,TRBJ1-2,.,TRBD1,CASSSGPGQGLRGYTF,TGTGCCAGCAGCTCCGGCCCGGGACAGGGTTTGAGGGGCTACACCTTC
TRBV24-1,TRBJ2-7,.,TRBD1,CATSDLTTGRQYF,TGTGCCACCAGTGATTTGACGACAGGGAGACAGTACTTC
TRBV28,TRBJ1-5,.,.,CASAPEGQPQHF,TGTGCCAGCGCCCCGGAGGGGCAGCCCCAGCATTTT
TRBV4-1,TRBJ2-1,once,TRBD1,CASSQGPGQGRNEQFF,TGCGCCAGCAGCCAAGGACCGGGACAGGGGAGGAATGAGCAGTTCTTC
TRBV28,TRBJ1-2,.,TRBD1,CASSPHDGTANYGYTF,TGTGCCAGCAGTCCCCACGATGGGACAGCCAACTATGGCTACACCTTC
TRBV2,TRBJ2-7,few,.,CASSERQGTYEQYF,TGTGCCAGCAGTGAACGGCAGGGTACCTACGAGCAGTACTTC
TRBV5-1,TRBJ2-7,.,.,CASSLAQLSSSYEQYF,TGCGCCAGCAGCTTGGCACAGTTGAGTAGCTCCTACGAGCAGTACTTC
TRBV5-6,TRBJ1-4,.,TRBD1,CASSLNRGPVREKLFF,TGTGCCAGCAGCCTGAACAGGGGGCCGGTTAGAGAAAAACTGTTTTTT
TRBV4-2,TRBJ2-3,.,TRBD1,CASSQEMLTGADTQYF,TGTGCCAGCAGCCAAGAAATGCTAACAGGGGCAGATACGCAGTATTTT
TRBV20-1,TRBJ2-7,.,.,CSGADTYEQYF,TGCAGTGGGGCAGATACCTACGAGCAGTACTTC
TRBV9,TRBJ2-1,.,.,CASSVVGGPTNEQFF,TGTGCCAGCAGCGTAGTCGGCGGGCCTACCAATGAGCAGTTCTTC